The rows below give T cell receptor beta chains drawn from one sample of a study of blood T cell repertoires in COVID-19. Profiled with immunoSEQ multiplex PCR; TCRdb holds only in-frame clones, not every one. The sample records fewer than 350,000 clones, around nine tenths being singletons. The specimen sequenced was PBMCs or T cells enriched from blood (not recorded which). The origin of the receptors is a woman under 40 who had been exposed to COVID-19. Both conserved end residues are part of each CDR3. Fields, in order: CDR3 length, D gene, J gene, clone size, V gene, CDR3 protein, CDR3 DNA. D genes are given only for firm matches. Expanded clones are given a class, and other clones once, few, many or no size at all.

>16|NA|TRBJ2-1|NA|TRBV3-1/TRBV3-2
CASSPLGSEPYNEQFF
TGTGCCAGCAGCCCCCTGGGGAGTGAGCCCTACAATGAGCAGTTCTTC
>16|NA|TRBJ1-2|NA|TRBV24-1
CATSDPTQGATDGYTF
TGTGCCACCAGTGACCCTACTCAGGGTGCGACAGATGGCTACACCTTC
>15|NA|TRBJ1-1|NA|TRBV4-2
CASSQGVGVNTEAFF
TGTGCCAGCAGCCAAGGTGTAGGAGTGAACACTGAAGCTTTCTTT
>14|NA|TRBJ1-1|NA|TRBV18
CASSPLQENTEAFF
TGTGCCAGCTCACCATTACAGGAGAACACTGAAGCTTTCTTT
>16|NA|TRBJ1-5|NA|TRBV3-1/TRBV3-2
CASSQGGPNSNQPQHF
TGTGCCAGCAGCCAAGGGGGGCCAAATAGCAATCAGCCCCAGCATTTT
>17|TRBD1|TRBJ2-2|NA|TRBV3-1/TRBV3-2
CASSHSDRGPNTGELFF
TGTGCCAGCAGCCACTCGGACAGGGGCCCCAACACCGGGGAGCTGTTTTTT
>21|TRBD2|TRBJ2-1|NA|TRBV18
CASSPTAGTSGRSVGYNEQFF
TGTGCCAGCTCACCAACCGCCGGGACTAGCGGGAGGTCCGTTGGGTACAATGAGCAGTTCTTC
>13|NA|TRBJ2-1|NA|TRBV5-1
CASSPVLTNEQFF
TGCGCCAGCAGCCCTGTTTTGACTAATGAGCAGTTCTTC
>17|TRBD1|TRBJ1-5|NA|TRBV6-1
CASSGGTGGRGNQPQHF
TGTGCCAGCAGTGGAGGGACAGGGGGCCGGGGCAATCAGCCCCAGCATTTT
>17|NA|TRBJ1-6|NA|TRBV30
CAWGRTLLSSYNSPLHF
TGTGCCTGGGGGAGGACACTCTTAAGCTCCTATAATTCACCCCTCCACTTT
>11|NA|TRBJ2-3|NA|TRBV15
CATKAGDTQYF
TGTGCCACCAAGGCGGGGGATACGCAGTATTTT
>15|NA|TRBJ1-4|NA|TRBV16
CASSPGRGMAEKLFF
TGTGCCAGCAGCCCCGGGCGGGGGATGGCAGAAAAACTGTTTTTT
>13|TRBD1|TRBJ1-1|NA|TRBV6-5
CASSYDRGNAAFF
TGTGCCAGCAGTTACGACAGGGGAAATGCGGCTTTCTTT
>16|NA|TRBJ1-3|many|TRBV4-1
CASSRNDRYSGNTIYF
TGCGCCAGCAGCCGTAACGACAGGTACTCTGGAAACACCATATATTTT
>12|NA|TRBJ2-1|NA|TRBV19
CASRGNYNEQFF
TGTGCGAGCAGGGGAAACTACAATGAGCAGTTCTTC